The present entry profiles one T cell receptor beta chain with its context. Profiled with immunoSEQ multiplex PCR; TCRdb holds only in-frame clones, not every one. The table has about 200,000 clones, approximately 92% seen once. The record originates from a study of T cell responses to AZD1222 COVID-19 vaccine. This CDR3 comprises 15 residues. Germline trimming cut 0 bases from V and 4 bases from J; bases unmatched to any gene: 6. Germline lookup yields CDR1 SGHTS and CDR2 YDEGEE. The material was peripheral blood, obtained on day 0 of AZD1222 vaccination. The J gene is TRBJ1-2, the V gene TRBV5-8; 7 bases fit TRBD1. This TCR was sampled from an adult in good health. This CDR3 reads CASSLGAPGGYGYTF. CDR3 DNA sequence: TGTGCCAGCAGCTTGGGGGCCCCAGGGGGCTATGGCTACACCTTC.